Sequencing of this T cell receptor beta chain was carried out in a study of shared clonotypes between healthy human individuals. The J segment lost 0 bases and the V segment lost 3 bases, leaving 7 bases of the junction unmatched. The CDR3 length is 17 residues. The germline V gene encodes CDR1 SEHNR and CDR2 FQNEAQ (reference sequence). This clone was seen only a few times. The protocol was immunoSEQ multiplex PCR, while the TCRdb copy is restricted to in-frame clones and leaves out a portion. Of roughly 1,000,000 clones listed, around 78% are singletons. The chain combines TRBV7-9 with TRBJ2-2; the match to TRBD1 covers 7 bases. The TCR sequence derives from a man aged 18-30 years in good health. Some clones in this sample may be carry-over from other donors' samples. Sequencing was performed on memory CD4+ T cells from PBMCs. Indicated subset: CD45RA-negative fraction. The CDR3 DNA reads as TGTGCCAGCAGCTTTCACAGGGGAGACCCGAACACCGGGGAGCTGTTTTTT. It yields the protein CASSFHRGDPNTGELFF.